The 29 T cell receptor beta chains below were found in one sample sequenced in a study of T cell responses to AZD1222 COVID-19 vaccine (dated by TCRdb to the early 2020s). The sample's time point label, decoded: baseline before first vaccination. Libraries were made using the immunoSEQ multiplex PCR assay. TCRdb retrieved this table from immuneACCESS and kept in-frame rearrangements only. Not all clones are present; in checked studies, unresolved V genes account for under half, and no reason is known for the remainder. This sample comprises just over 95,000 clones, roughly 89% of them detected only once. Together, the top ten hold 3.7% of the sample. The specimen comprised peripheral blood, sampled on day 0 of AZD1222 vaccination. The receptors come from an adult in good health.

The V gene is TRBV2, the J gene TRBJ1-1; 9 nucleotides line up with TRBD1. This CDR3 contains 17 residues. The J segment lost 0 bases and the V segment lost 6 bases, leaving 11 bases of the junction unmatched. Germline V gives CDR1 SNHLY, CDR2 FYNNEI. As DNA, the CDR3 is TGTGCCAGCAGCGAAAATCCGGGACAGGGCATGAACACTGAAGCTTTCTTT. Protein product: CASSENPGQGMNTEAFF.

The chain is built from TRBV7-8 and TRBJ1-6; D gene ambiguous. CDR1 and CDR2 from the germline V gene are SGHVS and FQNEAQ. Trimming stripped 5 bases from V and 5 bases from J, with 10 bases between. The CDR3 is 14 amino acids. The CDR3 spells CASSRRQHNSPLHF. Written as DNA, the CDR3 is TGTGCCAGCAGCCGACGTCAGCATAATTCACCCCTCCACTTT.

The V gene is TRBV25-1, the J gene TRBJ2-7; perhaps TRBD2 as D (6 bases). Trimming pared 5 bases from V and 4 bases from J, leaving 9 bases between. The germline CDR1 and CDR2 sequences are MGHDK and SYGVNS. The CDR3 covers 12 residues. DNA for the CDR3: TGTGCCAGCAGTCGGGGGTGGTACGAGCAGTACTTC. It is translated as CASSRGWYEQYF.

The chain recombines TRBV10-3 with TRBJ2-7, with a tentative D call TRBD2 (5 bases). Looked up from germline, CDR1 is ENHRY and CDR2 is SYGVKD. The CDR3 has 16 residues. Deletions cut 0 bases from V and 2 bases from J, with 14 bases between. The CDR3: CAISESSRGRAYEQYF. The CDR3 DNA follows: TGTGCCATCAGTGAGTCGAGTCGGGGAAGAGCCTACGAGCAGTACTTC.

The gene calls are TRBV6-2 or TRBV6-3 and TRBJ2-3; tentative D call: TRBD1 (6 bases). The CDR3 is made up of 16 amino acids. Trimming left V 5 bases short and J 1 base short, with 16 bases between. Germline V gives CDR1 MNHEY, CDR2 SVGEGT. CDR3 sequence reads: CASSHPPGQGTDTQYF. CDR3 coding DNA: TGTGCCAGCAGTCACCCCCCGGGACAAGGCACAGATACGCAGTATTTT.

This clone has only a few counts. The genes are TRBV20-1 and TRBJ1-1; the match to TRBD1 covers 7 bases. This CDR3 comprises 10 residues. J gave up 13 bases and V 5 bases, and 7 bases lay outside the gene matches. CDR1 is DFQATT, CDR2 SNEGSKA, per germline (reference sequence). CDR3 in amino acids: CSALDRPSFF. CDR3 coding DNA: TGCAGTGCTCTGGACAGGCCAAGTTTCTTT.

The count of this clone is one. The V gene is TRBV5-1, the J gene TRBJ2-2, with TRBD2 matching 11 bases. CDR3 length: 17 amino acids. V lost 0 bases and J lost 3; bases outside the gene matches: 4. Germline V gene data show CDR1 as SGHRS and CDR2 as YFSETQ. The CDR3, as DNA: TGCGCCAGCAGCTTGGAGCTAGCGGGGGGTTACACCGGGGAGCTGTTTTTT. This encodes CASSLELAGGYTGELFF.

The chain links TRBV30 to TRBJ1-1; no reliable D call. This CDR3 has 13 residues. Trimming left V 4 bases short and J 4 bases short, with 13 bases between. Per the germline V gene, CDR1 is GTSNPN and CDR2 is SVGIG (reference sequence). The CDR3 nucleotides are TGTGCCTGGACCTACGGACGGCTCACTGAAGCTTTCTTT. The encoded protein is CAWTYGRLTEAFF.

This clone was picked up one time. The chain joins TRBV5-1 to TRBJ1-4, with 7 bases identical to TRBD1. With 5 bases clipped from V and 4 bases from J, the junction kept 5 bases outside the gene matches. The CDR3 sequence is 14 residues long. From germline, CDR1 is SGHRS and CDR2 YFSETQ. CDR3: CASRAGTDNEKLFF. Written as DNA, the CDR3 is TGCGCCAGCAGGGCCGGGACAGATAATGAAAAACTGTTTTTT.

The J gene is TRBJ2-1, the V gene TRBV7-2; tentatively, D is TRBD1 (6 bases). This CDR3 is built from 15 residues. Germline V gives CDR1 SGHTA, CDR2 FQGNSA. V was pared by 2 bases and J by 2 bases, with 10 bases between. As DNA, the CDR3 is TGTGCCAGCAGCTTAAGGGGGATAGCCTACAATGAGCAGTTCTTC. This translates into CASSLRGIAYNEQFF.

This CDR3 is CASSQVAGRFGYTF. The CDR3 coding sequence is TGTGCCAGCAGCCAAGTAGCGGGGAGGTTTGGCTACACCTTC. The chain joins TRBV4-2 to TRBJ1-2, with D unresolved. There are 14 residues in the CDR3. The germline V gene has CDR1 LGHNA and CDR2 YNFKEQ. Trimming stripped 1 base from V and 7 bases from J, with 13 bases between.

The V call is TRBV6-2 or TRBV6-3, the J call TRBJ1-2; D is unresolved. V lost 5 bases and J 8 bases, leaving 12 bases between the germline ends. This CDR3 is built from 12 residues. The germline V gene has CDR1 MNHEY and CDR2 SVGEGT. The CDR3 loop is CASSDRLAGYTF. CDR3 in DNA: TGTGCCAGCAGTGACCGACTAGCCGGCTACACCTTC.

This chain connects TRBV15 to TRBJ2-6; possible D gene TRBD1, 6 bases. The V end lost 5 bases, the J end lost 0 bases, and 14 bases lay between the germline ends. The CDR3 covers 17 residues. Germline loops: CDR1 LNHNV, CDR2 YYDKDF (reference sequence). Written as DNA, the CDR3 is TGTGCCACCAGCCCAGCAGGGGCCGGCTCTGGGGCCAACGTCCTGACTTTC. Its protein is CATSPAGAGSGANVLTF.

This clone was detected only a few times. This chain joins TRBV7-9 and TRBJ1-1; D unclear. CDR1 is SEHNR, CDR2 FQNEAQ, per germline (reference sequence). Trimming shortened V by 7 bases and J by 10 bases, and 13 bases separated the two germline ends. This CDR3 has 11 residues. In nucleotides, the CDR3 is TGTGCCAGCACCCCGGGATTTCGAGCTTTCTTT. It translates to CASTPGFRAFF.

DNA for the CDR3: TGTGCCACCAGAAGAGCGAGGGACAGACCTCTGGGAAACACCATATATTTT. It specifies CATRRARDRPLGNTIYF. The V gene is TRBV24-1, the J gene TRBJ1-3, with TRBD1 matching over 7 bases. Germline CDR1 reads KGHDR; CDR2 reads SFDVKD. Trimming removed 7 bases from V and 4 bases from J; junction bases left unmatched: 15. The CDR3 extends over 17 amino acids.

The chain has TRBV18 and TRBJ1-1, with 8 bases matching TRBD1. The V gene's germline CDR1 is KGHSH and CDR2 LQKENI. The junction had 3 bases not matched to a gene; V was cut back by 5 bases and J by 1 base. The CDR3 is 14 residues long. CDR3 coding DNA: TGTGCCAGCTCATCAGGACAGGGGAACACTGAAGCTTTCTTT. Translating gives CASSSGQGNTEAFF.

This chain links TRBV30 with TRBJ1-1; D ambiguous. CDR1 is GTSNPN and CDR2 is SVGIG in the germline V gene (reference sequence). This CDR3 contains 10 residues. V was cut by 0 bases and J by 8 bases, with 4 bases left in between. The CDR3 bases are TGTGCCTGGAGTGTACAGGAAGCTTTCTTT. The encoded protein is CAWSVQEAFF. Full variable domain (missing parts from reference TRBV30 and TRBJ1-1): SQTIHQWPATLVQPVGSPLSLECTVEGTSNPNLYWYRQAAGRGLQLLFYSVGIGQISSEVPQNLSASRPQDRQFILSSKKLLLSDSGFYLCAWSVQEAFFGQGTRLTVV.

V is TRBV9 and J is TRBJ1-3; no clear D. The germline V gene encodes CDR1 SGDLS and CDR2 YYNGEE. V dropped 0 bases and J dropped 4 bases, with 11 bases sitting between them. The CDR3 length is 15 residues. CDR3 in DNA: TGTGCCAGCAGCGTAGATCCCACCGGCGGAAACACCATATATTTT. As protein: CASSVDPTGGNTIYF.

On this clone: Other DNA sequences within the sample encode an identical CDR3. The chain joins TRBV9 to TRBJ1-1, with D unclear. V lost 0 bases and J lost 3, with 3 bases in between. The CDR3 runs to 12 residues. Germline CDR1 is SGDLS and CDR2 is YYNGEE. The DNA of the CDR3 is TGTGCCAGCAGCGTAGGGCACACTGAAGCTTTCTTT. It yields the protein CASSVGHTEAFF.

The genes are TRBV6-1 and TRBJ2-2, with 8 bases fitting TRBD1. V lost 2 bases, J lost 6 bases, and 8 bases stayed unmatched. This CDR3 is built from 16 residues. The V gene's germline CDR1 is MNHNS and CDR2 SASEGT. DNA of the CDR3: TGTGCCAGCAGTGAAAAGATCGGACAGGGCTCCGGGGAGCTGTTTTTT. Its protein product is CASSEKIGQGSGELFF.

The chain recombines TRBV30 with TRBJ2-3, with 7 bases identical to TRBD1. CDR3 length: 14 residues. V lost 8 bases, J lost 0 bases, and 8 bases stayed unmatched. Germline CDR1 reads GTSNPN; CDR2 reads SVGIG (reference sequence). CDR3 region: CATGVAFSTDTQYF. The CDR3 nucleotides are TGTGCCACAGGGGTAGCTTTTAGCACAGATACGCAGTATTTT.

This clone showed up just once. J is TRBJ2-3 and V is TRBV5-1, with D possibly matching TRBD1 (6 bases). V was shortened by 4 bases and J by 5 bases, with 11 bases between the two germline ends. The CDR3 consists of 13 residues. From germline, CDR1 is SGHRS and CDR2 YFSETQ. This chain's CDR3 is CASSLGQIDTQYF. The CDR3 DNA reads TGCGCCAGCAGCCTCGGACAGATAGATACGCAGTATTTT.

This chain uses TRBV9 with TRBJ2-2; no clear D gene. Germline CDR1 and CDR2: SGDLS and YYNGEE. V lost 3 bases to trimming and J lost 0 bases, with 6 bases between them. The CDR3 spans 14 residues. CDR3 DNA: TGTGCCAGCAGCGCTTACACGAACACCGGGGAGCTGTTTTTT. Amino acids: CASSAYTNTGELFF.

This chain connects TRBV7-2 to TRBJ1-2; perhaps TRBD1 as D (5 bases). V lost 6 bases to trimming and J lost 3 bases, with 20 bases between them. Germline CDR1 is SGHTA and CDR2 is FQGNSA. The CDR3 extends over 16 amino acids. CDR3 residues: CASSQPTGVMDYGYTF. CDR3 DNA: TGTGCCAGCAGTCAACCTACGGGGGTGATGGACTATGGCTACACCTTC.

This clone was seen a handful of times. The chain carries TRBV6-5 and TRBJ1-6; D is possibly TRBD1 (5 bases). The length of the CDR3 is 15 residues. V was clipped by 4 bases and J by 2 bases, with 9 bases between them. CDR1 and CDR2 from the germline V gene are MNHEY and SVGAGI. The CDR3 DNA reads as TGTGCCAGCAGTTCCACAGGACCCTATAATTCACCCCTCCACTTT. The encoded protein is CASSSTGPYNSPLHF.

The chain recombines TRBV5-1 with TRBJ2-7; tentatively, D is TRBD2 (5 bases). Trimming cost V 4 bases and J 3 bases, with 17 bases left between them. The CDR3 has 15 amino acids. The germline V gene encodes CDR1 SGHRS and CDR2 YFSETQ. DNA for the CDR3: TGCGCCAGCAGCGAGGGTGGCGGATCCTACTACGAGCAGTACTTC. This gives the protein CASSEGGGSYYEQYF.

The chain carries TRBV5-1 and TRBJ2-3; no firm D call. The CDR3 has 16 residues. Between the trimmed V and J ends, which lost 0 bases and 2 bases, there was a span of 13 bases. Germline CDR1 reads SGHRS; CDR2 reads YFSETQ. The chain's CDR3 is CASSLANPGSTDTQYF. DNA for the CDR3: TGCGCCAGCAGCTTGGCGAACCCCGGTTCCACAGATACGCAGTATTTT.

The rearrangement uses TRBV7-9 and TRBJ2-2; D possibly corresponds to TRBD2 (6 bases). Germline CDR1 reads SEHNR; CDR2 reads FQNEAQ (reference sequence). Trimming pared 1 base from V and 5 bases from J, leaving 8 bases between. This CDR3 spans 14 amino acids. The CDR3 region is CASSLEGLTGELFF. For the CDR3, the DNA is TGTGCCAGCAGCTTAGAAGGACTAACCGGGGAGCTGTTTTTT.

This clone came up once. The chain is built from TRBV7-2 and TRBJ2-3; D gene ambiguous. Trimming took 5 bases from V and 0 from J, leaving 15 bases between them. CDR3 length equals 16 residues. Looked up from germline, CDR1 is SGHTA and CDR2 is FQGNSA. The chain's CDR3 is CASSPHSSASTDTQYF. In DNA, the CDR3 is TGTGCCAGCAGCCCCCACTCAAGCGCTAGCACAGATACGCAGTATTTT.